Given below is one T cell receptor (beta chain) in context. The sample comes from a study of blood T cell repertoires in COVID-19. Background on the study: Samples of COVID-19 (acute and convalescent) were obtained from the United States, Italy and Spain. Nucleic acid was either cDNA or gDNA, and it came from T cells, B-cell-depleted T cells, or PBMCs.

As processed by the authors: Reference gene primer amplification yielded estimated nucleated cell counts. Method: immunoSEQ multiplex PCR; TCRdb's copy keeps in-frame clones and lacks some. V and J calls and clone size come straight from that table; D and trimming were deduced from the DNA. The repertoire holds about 95,000 clones, over 70% seen once, with approximately 25% in the top ten. The ends were cut back, 2 bases at V and 5 bases at J, with 6 bases in the middle. The length of the CDR3 is 12 residues. The chain joins TRBV12-3 or TRBV12-4 to TRBJ2-5; D unclear. The sequenced sample consisted of peripheral blood. The TCR sequence derives from a man at least 80 years old with active or convalescent COVID-19. In DNA, the CDR3 is TGTGCCAGCAGTTTAAAGCCGGAGACCCAGTACTTC. Protein sequence: CASSLKPETQYF.